This T cell receptor (beta chain) originates from a study of T cell repertoires in cytomegalovirus infection. Study at large: Both CMV infection and a matching HLA type were indicated by public TCR beta signatures. Regarding the study as a whole: It was HLA-C-restricted CMV-specific TCR beta clonotypes that dominated the response ex vivo.

Germline loops: CDR1 SNHLY, CDR2 FYNNEI. V was trimmed by 7 bases and J by 6 bases, leaving 23 bases between them. The CDR3 runs to 16 residues. This clonotype appeared a few times. Its specificity is not known. TCRdb re-derived calls from the reads in MiXCR, one entry per CDR3 protein. The data show 250,000 or so distinct CDR3 sequences, approximately 15% seen once. The sequence was collected from a human donor in good health (CMV status not recorded). Some clones in this sample may be carry-over from other donors' samples. Sequenced sample: CD8+ T cells from PBMCs. This sequence joins TRBV2 and TRBJ2-3; no definite D call. The CDR3 DNA follows: TGTGCCAGCACCCTCATTAACTCCTACCCGCCGGATACGCAGTATTTT. Protein sequence: CASTLINSYPPDTQYF.